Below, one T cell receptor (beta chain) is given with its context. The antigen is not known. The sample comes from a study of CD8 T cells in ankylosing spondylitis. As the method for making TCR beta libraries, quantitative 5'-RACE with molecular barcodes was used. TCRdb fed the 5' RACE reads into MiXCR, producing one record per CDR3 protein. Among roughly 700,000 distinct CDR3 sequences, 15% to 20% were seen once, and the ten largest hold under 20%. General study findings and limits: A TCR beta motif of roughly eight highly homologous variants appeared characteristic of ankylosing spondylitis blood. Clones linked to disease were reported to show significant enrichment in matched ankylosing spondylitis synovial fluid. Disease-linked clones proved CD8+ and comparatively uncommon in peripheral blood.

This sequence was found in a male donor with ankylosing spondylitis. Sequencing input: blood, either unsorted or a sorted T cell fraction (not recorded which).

This chain's CDR3 is CSAESGSSYNEQFF. CDR3 DNA sequence: TGCAGCGCCGAGTCCGGAAGCTCCTACAATGAGCAGTTCTTC. The chain couples TRBV29-1 to TRBJ2-1, with D uncertain. This CDR3 spans 14 amino acids. The V gene lost 7 bases and the J gene lost 0 bases, with 13 bases spanning the gap. Germline V gene lookup returns CDR1 SQVTM and CDR2 ANQGSEA.